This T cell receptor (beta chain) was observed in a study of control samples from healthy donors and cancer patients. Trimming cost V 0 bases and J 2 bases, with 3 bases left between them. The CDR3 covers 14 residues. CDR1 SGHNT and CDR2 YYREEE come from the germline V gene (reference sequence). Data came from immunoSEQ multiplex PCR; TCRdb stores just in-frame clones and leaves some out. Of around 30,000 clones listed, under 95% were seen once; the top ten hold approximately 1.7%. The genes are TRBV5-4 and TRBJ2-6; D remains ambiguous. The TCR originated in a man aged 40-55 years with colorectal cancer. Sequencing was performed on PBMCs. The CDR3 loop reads CASSLGTGANVLTF. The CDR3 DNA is TGTGCCAGCAGCTTGGGGACTGGGGCCAACGTCCTGACTTTC.